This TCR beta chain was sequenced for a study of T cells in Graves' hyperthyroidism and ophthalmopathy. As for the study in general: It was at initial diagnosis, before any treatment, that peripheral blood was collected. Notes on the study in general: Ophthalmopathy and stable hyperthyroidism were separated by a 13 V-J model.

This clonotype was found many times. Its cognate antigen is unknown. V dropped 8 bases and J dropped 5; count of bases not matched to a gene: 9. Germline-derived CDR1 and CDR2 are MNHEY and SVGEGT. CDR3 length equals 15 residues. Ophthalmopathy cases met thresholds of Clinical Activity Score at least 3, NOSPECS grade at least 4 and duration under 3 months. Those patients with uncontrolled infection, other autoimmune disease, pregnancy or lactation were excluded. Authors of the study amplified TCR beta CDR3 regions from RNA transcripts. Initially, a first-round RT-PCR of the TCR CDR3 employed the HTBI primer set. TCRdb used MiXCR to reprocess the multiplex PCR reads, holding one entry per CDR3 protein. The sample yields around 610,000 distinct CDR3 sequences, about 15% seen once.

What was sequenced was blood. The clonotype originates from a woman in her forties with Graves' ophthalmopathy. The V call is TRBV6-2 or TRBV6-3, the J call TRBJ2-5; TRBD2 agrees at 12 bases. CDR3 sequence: CASQPGLAGTETQYF. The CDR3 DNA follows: TGTGCCAGCCAACCCGGACTAGCGGGAACCGAGACCCAGTACTTC.